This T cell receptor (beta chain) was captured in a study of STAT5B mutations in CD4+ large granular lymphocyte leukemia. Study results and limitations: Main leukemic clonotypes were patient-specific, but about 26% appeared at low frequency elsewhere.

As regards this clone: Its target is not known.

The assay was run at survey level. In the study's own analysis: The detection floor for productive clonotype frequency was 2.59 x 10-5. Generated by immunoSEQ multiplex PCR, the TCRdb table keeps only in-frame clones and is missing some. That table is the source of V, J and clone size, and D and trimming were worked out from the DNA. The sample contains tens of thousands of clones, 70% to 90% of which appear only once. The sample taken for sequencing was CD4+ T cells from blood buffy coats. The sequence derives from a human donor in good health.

The CDR3 nucleotides are TGTGCCAGCAGCCAGCGGGACTTCTCCTACGAGCAGTACTTC. As protein: CASSQRDFSYEQYF. J is TRBJ2-7 and V is TRBV11-1; TRBD2 matches 7 bases. Germline values: CDR1 SGHAT, CDR2 FQDESV (reference sequence). The CDR3 sequence is 14 residues long. After removal of 5 bases from V and 0 bases from J, the junction contained 4 bases not matched to a gene.